This T cell receptor (beta chain) was sequenced for a study of shared clonotypes between healthy human individuals. Several immunoSEQ 96-well plates shared each subset's DNA, each plate a replicate. Scientists sequenced DNA from unsorted PBMC on ten immunoSEQ deep assay plates. TCRdb's copy holds only in-frame clones and misses some; the assay was immunoSEQ multiplex PCR. The repertoire holds some 530,000 clones, roughly 80% seen once, with about an eighth in the top ten. The CDR3 is 16 amino acids. Germline values: CDR1 SGHNT, CDR2 YENEEA. The V and J ends lost 4 bases and 0 bases, in that order; junction bases with no gene match: 5.

This receptor was identified in a woman aged 40 to 50 in good health. Some clones in this sample may be carry-over from other donors' samples. This sequence joins TRBV11-3 and TRBJ2-2; 7 positions match TRBD1. The source material was PBMCs. The CDR3 DNA follows: TGTGCCAGCAGCTCATCCGGGACAGCGAACACCGGGGAGCTGTTTTTT. Translating it yields CASSSSGTANTGELFF. Full variable domain (outside the CDR3, taken from reference TRBV11-3 and TRBJ2-2): EAGVVQSPRYKIIEKKQPVAFWCNPISGHNTLYWYLQNLGQGPELLIRYENEEAVDDSQLPKDRFSAERLKGVDSTLKIQPAELGDSAVYLCASSSSGTANTGELFFGEGSRLTVL.